These T cell receptor beta chains were read from a single sample in a study of T cell repertoires in cytomegalovirus infection. TCRdb independently ran MiXCR on the reads; one entry per CDR3 protein. The sample gives roughly 920,000 distinct CDR3 sequences, roughly 30% of which show up once; around an eighth is in the top ten. These receptors have no identified antigens. The sample consisted of cultured CD8+ T cells from PBMCs, taken from culture after CMV antigen stimulation. Receptors originate from a human donor in good health (CMV status not recorded). Some clones in this sample may be carry-over from other donors' samples. CDR3s include the opening cysteine and the closing phenylalanine or tryptophan. The order of the fields is D gene, J gene, V gene, CDR3 length, clone size, CDR3 DNA, CDR3 protein. A D gene is named only where the DNA matches it firmly. Clone size is given for some rows only: seen once, a few or many times, or a class if the clone is expanded.

>TRBD2|TRBJ2-1|TRBV7-6|15|.
TGTGCCAGCAGCCTCGGGACTAGCGACTACAATGAGCAGTTCTTC
CASSLGTSDYNEQFF
>.|TRBJ1-2|TRBV7-9|16|many
TGTGCCAGCAGCTTAGGTGCGGACCCCATTAACTATGGCTACACCTTC
CASSLGADPINYGYTF
>.|TRBJ2-5|TRBV27|14|few
TGTGCCAGCAGTTCGGGACTCGAACAAGAGACCCAGTACTTC
CASSSGLEQETQYF
>.|TRBJ2-4|TRBV6-1|16|.
TGTGCCAGCAGTAGTCCAGGGGGGCTAGCCAAAAACATTCAGTACTTC
CASSSPGGLAKNIQYF
>.|TRBJ1-1|TRBV7-2|13|many
TGTGCCAGCAGCTTAGAACAGAACACTGAAGCTTTCTTT
CASSLEQNTEAFF
>TRBD1|TRBJ2-7|TRBV7-8|14|few
TGTGCCAGCAGCAGAGGAACAGGGGACTACGAGCAGTACTTC
CASSRGTGDYEQYF
>TRBD2|TRBJ2-1|TRBV10-3|13|.
TGTGCCATCACCGGCGGGGGGGCGAATGAGCAGTTCTTC
CAITGGGANEQFF
>.|TRBJ2-5|TRBV6-5|16|few
TGTGCCAGCAGTTATAGTTACGTCCCCCCCCTCGAGACCCAGTACTTC
CASSYSYVPPLETQYF
>.|TRBJ1-1|TRBV4-1|14|.
TGCGCCAGCAGCATAGTTACCGGGGGGGCTGAAGCTTTCTTT
CASSIVTGGAEAFF
>.|TRBJ1-6|TRBV11-1|15|many
TGTGCCAGCAGCTTACACAGAAGCTATAATTCACCCCTCCACTTT
CASSLHRSYNSPLHF
>.|TRBJ2-5|TRBV12-3/TRBV12-4|16|.
TGTGCCAGCAGTTCCCTCCGGGACACGATCCAAGAGACCCAGTACTTC
CASSSLRDTIQETQYF
>.|TRBJ2-5|TRBV5-3|15|.
TGTGTCAGCAGCTTTATCGAATCGCACAAAGAGACCCAGTACTTC
CVSSFIESHKETQYF
>.|TRBJ2-1|TRBV7-9|13|few
TGTGCCAGCAGCTTAGGCAGGGGTTCGGGGCAGTTCTTC
CASSLGRGSGQFF